These 32 T cell receptor beta chains originate from one sample sequenced in a study of T cell clonotyping in hematopoietic cell transplantation. The assay was immunoSEQ multiplex PCR, and TCRdb's table has in-frame clones only and misses some. The sample lists more than 12,000 clones, 86% occurring once. The source material was PBMCs, sampled 100 days after allogeneic stem cell transplant. Receptors originate from a male patient in his fifties who had an allogeneic stem cell transplant from an unrelated donor, so T cells may come from the graft donor. Some clones in this sample may be carry-over from other donors' samples.

The J gene is TRBJ1-2, the V gene TRBV11-2, with 12 bases that match TRBD1. The V gene end was trimmed by 1 base and the J gene end by 3 bases; junction bases not matched to a gene: 9. The CDR3 is 18 residues long. CDR1 and CDR2 (germline): SGHAT, FQNNGV. For the CDR3, the DNA is TGTGCCAGCAGCTTAGGGGCGGGACAGGGGGCGAGGTACTATGGCTACACCTTC. Its protein product is CASSLGAGQGARYYGYTF.

The V call is TRBV13, the J call TRBJ2-7, with 8 bases matching TRBD2. With 5 bases clipped from V and 1 base from J, the junction kept 7 bases outside the gene matches. This CDR3 is 15 amino acids long. In germline, CDR1 is PRHDT, CDR2 FYEKMQ (reference sequence). The CDR3 is CASSPGGAASYEQYF. The CDR3 DNA sequence: TGTGCCAGCAGCCCGGGGGGGGCGGCTTCCTACGAGCAGTACTTC.

This chain joins TRBV30 and TRBJ2-1; the D gene is possibly TRBD1 (6 bases). V was trimmed by 7 bases and J by 7 bases, leaving 23 bases between them. Per the germline V gene, CDR1 is GTSNPN and CDR2 is SVGIG (reference sequence). CDR3 size: 15 residues. The DNA of the CDR3 is TGTGCCTCTCTAAAGAACAGGGTCATTCAAAATGAGCAGTTCTTC. Residues: CASLKNRVIQNEQFF. Complete variable domain (other parts from reference TRBV30 and TRBJ2-1): SQTIHQWPATLVQPVGSPLSLECTVEGTSNPNLYWYRQAAGRGLQLLFYSVGIGQISSEVPQNLSASRPQDRQFILSSKKLLLSDSGFYLCASLKNRVIQNEQFFGPGTRLTVL.

The genes are TRBV9 and TRBJ1-2; D unclear. The CDR3 sequence is 12 residues long. Trimming removed 5 bases at V and 0 bases at J, with 5 bases between. Germline loops: CDR1 SGDLS, CDR2 YYNGEE. The CDR3 bases are TGTGCCAGCAGTACAGCTAACTATGGCTACACCTTC. It codes for CASSTANYGYTF.

The sample holds a few counts of this clone. The chain has TRBV25-1 and TRBJ2-1, with TRBD2 matching over 7 bases. Trimming cost V 1 base and J 8 bases; bases outside gene matches: 5. The germline gives CDR1 MGHDK, CDR2 SYGVNS. CDR3 length equals 14 residues. The CDR3 DNA reads as TGTGCCAGCAGTGAATCGGGGACTATCCATGAGCAGTTCTTC. Translating it yields CASSESGTIHEQFF.

The chain joins TRBV20-1 to TRBJ2-7, with D perhaps TRBD2 (7 bases). The germline V gene has CDR1 DFQATT and CDR2 SNEGSKA (reference sequence). This CDR3 is 11 amino acids long. Deletions cut 6 bases from V and 11 bases from J, with 17 bases between. The CDR3 region is CSAGGGEPEYF. The CDR3, as DNA: TGCAGTGCGGGAGGGGGGGAACCCGAGTACTTC.

This rearrangement joins TRBV5-1 to TRBJ1-1, with D perhaps TRBD1 (5 bases). Germline values: CDR1 SGHRS, CDR2 YFSETQ. The V and J ends lost 3 bases and 1 base respectively, with 13 bases between them. The CDR3 extends over 15 amino acids. CDR3 DNA: TGCGCCAGCAGCTGGGGGACGGGAGAGAACACTGAAGCTTTCTTT. Amino acid sequence: CASSWGTGENTEAFF.

The chain carries TRBV7-6 and TRBJ2-7, with 8 bases fitting TRBD1. Germline V gives CDR1 SGHVS, CDR2 FNYEAQ. With V trimmed by 1 base and J by 2 bases, 13 bases remained unmatched. The CDR3 is 18 amino acids. The CDR3, as DNA: TGTGCCAGCAGCTTAGTAATGTCAGGGGGCTACGAAGCCTACGAGCAGTACTTC. Its translation is CASSLVMSGGYEAYEQYF.

The chain is built from TRBV2 and TRBJ1-5; 10 nucleotides match TRBD1. This CDR3 spans 16 amino acids. V lost 8 bases, J lost 5 bases, and 12 bases stayed unmatched. Germline V gives CDR1 SNHLY, CDR2 FYNNEI. CDR3 coding DNA: TGTGCCAGCTCATCTCCTGTTGGGACAGGGGATCAGCCCCAGCATTTT. Protein sequence: CASSSPVGTGDQPQHF.

V and J are TRBV23-1 and TRBJ2-7; no reliable D call. TRBV23-1 is noted as an ORF with a role that remains uncertain. This CDR3 comprises 14 residues. V was shortened by 5 bases and J by 6 bases, with 17 bases between the two germline ends. The DNA of the CDR3 is TGCGCCAGCAGTACACGTCCGGGCGTCCCCGAGCAGTACTTC. Translating it yields CASSTRPGVPEQYF.

The rearrangement links TRBV5-6 to TRBJ2-7; no reliable D call. The ends were cut back, 4 bases at V and 1 base at J, with 6 bases in the middle. From germline, CDR1 is SGHDT and CDR2 YYEEEE. The CDR3 is made up of 12 amino acids. The DNA for the CDR3 is TGTGCCAGCAGCGGTCAGTCCTACGAGCAGTACTTC. It yields the protein CASSGQSYEQYF.

V usage is TRBV10-1 and J usage is TRBJ2-1; 7 bases are a match to TRBD2. CDR3 length: 14 residues. The V gene end was trimmed by 6 bases and the J gene end by 5 bases; junction bases not matched to a gene: 7. In germline, CDR1 is WNHNN, CDR2 SYGVQD (reference sequence). CDR3 in DNA: TGCGCCAGCAGCGAGCGGGGAGACGACAATGAGCAGTTCTTC. Translation gives CASSERGDDNEQFF.

The J gene is TRBJ2-3, the V gene TRBV19; the D is unclear. The CDR3 runs to 15 residues. Trimming took 2 bases from V and 6 from J, leaving 15 bases between them. Per the germline V gene, CDR1 is LNHDA and CDR2 is SQIVND (reference sequence). CDR3 region: CASSITRDRVDTQYF. The DNA of the CDR3 is TGTGCCAGTAGTATAACGAGAGACCGCGTCGATACGCAGTATTTT.

The rearrangement links TRBV28 to TRBJ2-7; perhaps TRBD2 as D (6 bases). The CDR3 is 14 amino acids. V lost 2 bases and J lost 4, with 12 bases in between. The germline CDR1 and CDR2 sequences are MDHEN and SYDVKM. The CDR3 nucleotides read TGTGCCAGCAGTTTAGGGGGGACTCAATACGAGCAGTACTTC. Translating it yields CASSLGGTQYEQYF.

The chain employs TRBV19 and TRBJ2-3; no definite D call. The germline gives CDR1 LNHDA, CDR2 SQIVND (reference sequence). Trimming removed 6 bases at V and 1 base at J, with 8 bases between. The CDR3 sequence is 13 residues long. In nucleotides, the CDR3 is TGTGCCAGTAGGTCCCTTGGCACAGATACGCAGTATTTT. It encodes CASRSLGTDTQYF.

This clone was detected only once. The J gene is TRBJ1-1, the V gene TRBV5-5, with D perhaps TRBD1 (6 bases). The CDR3 extends over 15 amino acids. Per germline, CDR1 SGHKS and CDR2 YYEKEE (reference sequence). V lost 4 bases to trimming and J lost 4 bases, with 17 bases between them. CDR3 in DNA: TGTGCCAGCAGCGGAGAAACAGGGTTAGGCACTGAAGCTTTCTTT. Translation: CASSGETGLGTEAFF.

This chain uses TRBV15 with TRBJ1-2; D gene ambiguous. Per the germline V gene, CDR1 is LNHNV and CDR2 is YYDKDF (reference sequence). The CDR3 contains 13 residues. Trimming shortened V by 1 base and J by 6 bases, and 9 bases separated the two germline ends. This CDR3 reads CATSRVETHGYTF. In DNA, the CDR3 is TGTGCCACCAGCAGAGTGGAAACCCATGGCTACACCTTC. The full variable domain, in which reference TRBV15 and TRBJ1-2 provide the parts outside the CDR3, is DAMVIQNPRYQVTQFGKPVTLSCSQTLNHNVMYWYQQKSSQAPKLLFHYYDKDFNNEADTPDNFQSRRPNTSFCFLDIRSPGLGDTAMYLCATSRVETHGYTFGSGTRLTVV.

J is TRBJ1-1 and V is TRBV6-5; unclear D gene. This CDR3 region has 13 residues. Germline-derived CDR1 and CDR2 are MNHEY and SVGAGI. Between the trimmed V and J ends, which lost 7 bases and 0 bases, there was a span of 9 bases. CDR3 sequence reads: CASNREVNTEAFF. Written as DNA, the CDR3 is TGTGCCAGCAACAGAGAAGTGAACACTGAAGCTTTCTTT.

The J gene is TRBJ1-1, the V gene TRBV7-8, with TRBD1 as a possible D gene (5 bases). CDR3 size: 17 residues. V was pared by 2 bases and J by 0 bases, with 16 bases between. Germline CDR1 is SGHVS and CDR2 is FQNEAQ. In nucleotides, the CDR3 is TGTGCCAGCAGCTTATTCGGGCAGGGAATGTTGAACACTGAAGCTTTCTTT. As protein: CASSLFGQGMLNTEAFF.

V is TRBV28 and J is TRBJ2-3; a weak D match, TRBD1 (6 bases). The CDR3 has 15 amino acids. CDR1 is MDHEN and CDR2 is SYDVKM in the germline V gene. The V gene lost 3 bases and the J gene lost 4 bases, with 14 bases spanning the gap. CDR3 sequence (DNA): TGTGCCAGCAGTTTCCCAGGGGTAAAGGCAGATACGCAGTATTTT. Protein sequence: CASSFPGVKADTQYF.

This clone came up once. This chain connects TRBV5-5 to TRBJ1-2; tentatively, D is TRBD1 (5 bases). The V end was cut by 1 base, the J end by 8 bases, with 12 bases between. CDR3 length: 13 amino acids. Germline V gives CDR1 SGHKS, CDR2 YYEKEE (reference sequence). The CDR3 bases are TGTGCCAGCAGCTTGTCGGGGGACCGGGGCTACACCTTC. Translation: CASSLSGDRGYTF.

This clone was recorded once. The chain combines TRBV5-1 with TRBJ2-7, with 7 bases aligning to TRBD1. The germline V gene encodes CDR1 SGHRS and CDR2 YFSETQ. V was clipped by 3 bases and J by 2 bases; unmatched bases: 5. The CDR3 length is 14 residues. In DNA, the CDR3 is TGCGCCAGCAGCTCCCGGACAGGTACCTACGAGCAGTACTTC. It codes for CASSSRTGTYEQYF.

This clone was detected a few times. This chain connects TRBV6-5 to TRBJ1-4, with D possibly TRBD1 on 5 matching bases. This CDR3 is built from 14 residues. The V gene's germline CDR1 is MNHEY and CDR2 SVGAGI. The V gene lost 5 bases and the J gene lost 8 bases, with 15 bases spanning the gap. In DNA form, the CDR3 reads TGTGCCAGCAGTCCCGGGACGGCGGTGGAAAAACTGTTTTTT. Its translation is CASSPGTAVEKLFF.

This clone has a handful of counts. The V and J genes are TRBV5-1 and TRBJ2-2; D possibly uses TRBD1 or TRBD2 (6 bases each). Trimming shortened V by 0 bases and J by 4 bases, and 10 bases separated the two germline ends. This CDR3 region has 15 residues. Germline V gene lookup returns CDR1 SGHRS and CDR2 YFSETQ. This chain's CDR3 is CASSLGGAITGELFF. CDR3 in DNA: TGCGCCAGCAGCTTGGGGGGGGCGATCACCGGGGAGCTGTTTTTT.

The V call is TRBV6-5, the J call TRBJ1-2, with D uncertain. The CDR3 is 14 residues long. The V gene's germline CDR1 is MNHEY and CDR2 SVGAGI. Trimming shortened V by 4 bases and J by 8 bases, and 17 bases separated the two germline ends. CDR3 coding DNA: TGTGCCAGCAGTTCTAGGATAAAGGGCGAGGGCTACACCTTC. Its protein is CASSSRIKGEGYTF.

Here the CDR3 reads CASSVYGDRVNSPLHF. CDR3 coding DNA: TGTGCCAGCAGCGTGTATGGGGACAGGGTTAATTCACCCCTCCACTTT. This rearrangement joins TRBV9 to TRBJ1-6; the match to TRBD1 covers 9 bases. V dropped 2 bases and J dropped 6; count of bases not matched to a gene: 6. Germline lookup yields CDR1 SGDLS and CDR2 YYNGEE. The CDR3 is 16 amino acids.

The rearrangement links TRBV7-2 to TRBJ1-4, with D uncertain. CDR1 is SGHTA, CDR2 FQGNSA, per germline. The germline V and J ends were trimmed by 1 base and 1 base, with 7 bases remaining between them. This CDR3 comprises 15 residues. In nucleotides, the CDR3 is TGTGCCAGCAGCTTAGGGGGAAGAACTAATGAAAAACTGTTTTTT. The encoded protein is CASSLGGRTNEKLFF.

The chain has TRBV4-1 and TRBJ2-1; no clear D gene. The V end was cut by 2 bases, the J end by 4 bases, with 9 bases between. This CDR3 is 14 amino acids long. CDR1 and CDR2 (germline): MGHRA, YSYEKL. The CDR3: CASSQQYRYNEQFF. The CDR3 DNA follows: TGCGCCAGCAGCCAACAGTACAGATACAATGAGCAGTTCTTC.

The chain employs TRBV7-6 and TRBJ2-5, with D possibly TRBD2 on 7 matching bases. This CDR3 has 17 residues. Germline V gives CDR1 SGHVS, CDR2 FNYEAQ. Trimming took off 4 bases at V and 1 base at J, with 19 bases between the two ends. The CDR3 protein is CASSYRTGGHPQETQYF. CDR3 nucleotides: TGTGCCAGCAGCTACCGGACGGGGGGCCACCCCCAAGAGACCCAGTACTTC.

CDR3 sequence: CASRGTSGSGNTDTQYF. CDR3 nucleotides: TGTGCCAGCAGGGGGACTAGCGGGAGTGGCAACACAGATACGCAGTATTTT. The chain is built from TRBV9 and TRBJ2-3; 14 bases agree with TRBD2. V dropped 5 bases and J dropped 2; count of bases not matched to a gene: 7. Germline CDR1 reads SGDLS; CDR2 reads YYNGEE. The CDR3 has 17 amino acids.

This clone is medium-sized by share. The V gene is TRBV10-3, the J gene TRBJ2-7; weak D call: TRBD1 (5 bases). CDR3 length: 14 amino acids. Per germline, CDR1 ENHRY and CDR2 SYGVKD. Trimming pared 2 bases from V and 3 bases from J, leaving 11 bases between. CDR3 bases: TGTGCCATCAGTGAGCCGGATGACAGCTACGAGCAGTACTTC. This encodes CAISEPDDSYEQYF.

The genes are TRBV7-3 and TRBJ2-5; D ambiguous. CDR3 size: 15 residues. The V gene lost 3 bases and the J gene lost 2 bases, with 13 bases spanning the gap. Germline assignment: CDR1 SGHTA and CDR2 FQGTGA. The CDR3 loop reads CASSFQGSEQETQYF. As DNA, the CDR3 is TGTGCCAGCAGCTTCCAAGGGTCTGAGCAAGAGACCCAGTACTTC.